A single sample gave rise to the 25 T cell receptor beta chains below, sequenced in a study of cytomegalovirus exposure and HLA in healthy donors. Only in-frame clones appear in the TCRdb table, and some are missing; sequencing was by immunoSEQ multiplex PCR. The sample holds 100,000 to 130,000 clones, approximately 85% seen once. Sequencing was done on a sample of PBMCs. The receptor set was obtained from a woman under 30 in good health and CMV-seronegative.

This chain connects TRBV14 to TRBJ2-2; TRBD1 matches 9 bases. V shed 4 bases, J shed 3 bases, and the junction held 3 bases outside the gene matches. CDR1 is SGHDN, CDR2 FVKESK, per germline. The CDR3 is 15 amino acids. This CDR3 is CASSLGTGYTGELFF. CDR3 sequence (DNA): TGTGCCAGCAGCCTGGGGACAGGGTACACCGGGGAGCTGTTTTTT.

CDR3 coding DNA: TGTGCCAGCAGCCAACAGGGAGGGGTACGAAACATTCAGTACTTC. Encoded protein: CASSQQGGVRNIQYF. V gene TRBV4-2 combines with J gene TRBJ2-4; the match to TRBD2 covers 7 bases. Germline trimming cut 2 bases from V and 6 bases from J; bases unmatched to any gene: 7. CDR1 is LGHNA and CDR2 is YNFKEQ in the germline V gene. The CDR3 covers 15 residues.

The chain joins TRBV5-6 to TRBJ1-2; a possible D gene is TRBD1 (5 bases). Germline V gene data show CDR1 as SGHDT and CDR2 as YYEEEE. Trimming removed 0 bases from V and 2 bases from J, with 8 bases in between. This CDR3 comprises 14 residues. The CDR3 loop reads CASSLGTSNYGYTF. CDR3 bases: TGTGCCAGCAGCTTGGGGACATCCAACTATGGCTACACCTTC.

The chain couples TRBV11-2 to TRBJ2-3, with 11 bases lining up with TRBD2. This CDR3 is built from 17 residues. Losses at the gene ends were 4 bases for V and 5 bases for J; bases not matched to a gene: 11. Germline values: CDR1 SGHAT, CDR2 FQNNGV. For the CDR3, the DNA is TGTGCCAGCAGCTCCGCTAGCGGGGGGCCGGAGGGAGATACGCAGTATTTT. This gives the protein CASSSASGGPEGDTQYF. The full variable domain, with the rest looked up from reference TRBV11-2 and TRBJ2-3, is EAGVAQSPRYKIIEKRQSVAFWCNPISGHATLYWYQQILGQGPKLLIQFQNNGVVDDSQLPKDRFSAERLKGVDSTLKIQPAKLEDSAVYLCASSSASGGPEGDTQYFGPGTRLTVL.

The V call is TRBV5-1, the J call TRBJ2-7, with 7 bases fitting TRBD1. V shed 3 bases and J 0 bases; nucleotides not matched to a gene: 3. Germline CDR1 reads SGHRS; CDR2 reads YFSETQ. The CDR3 has 14 amino acids. CDR3 loop: CASSSGQVSYEQYF. As DNA, the CDR3 is TGCGCCAGCAGCTCCGGACAGGTCTCCTACGAGCAGTACTTC. Full variable domain (outside the CDR3, taken from reference TRBV5-1 and TRBJ2-7): KAGVTQTPRYLIKTRGQQVTLSCSPISGHRSVSWYQQTPGQGLQFLFEYFSETQRNKGNFPGRFSGRQFSNSRSEMNVSTLELGDSALYLCASSSGQVSYEQYFGPGTRLTVT.

The genes are TRBV2 and TRBJ2-5; D is undetermined. Germline V CDR1 and CDR2: SNHLY, FYNNEI. V lost 2 bases and J 4 bases, leaving 11 bases between the germline ends. The CDR3 contains 14 residues. The CDR3 sequence is CASSEIVRPETQYF. The CDR3 DNA is TGTGCCAGCAGTGAAATAGTCCGCCCAGAGACCCAGTACTTC.

DNA for the CDR3: TGTGCCAGCAGCTTAGCCGCGTATGGCTACACCTTC. This sequence encodes CASSLAAYGYTF. The V and J genes are TRBV7-9 and TRBJ1-2, with no clear D. Trimming removed 0 bases at V and 5 bases at J, with 4 bases between. The CDR3 is 12 amino acids. The V gene's germline CDR1 is SEHNR and CDR2 FQNEAQ (reference sequence).

The CDR3 nucleotides are TGTGCCAGCAGTTATACAAGTGGCGGCTACACCTTC. Its translation is CASSYTSGGYTF. This chain joins TRBV6-1 and TRBJ1-2; D gene unclear. Germline lookup yields CDR1 MNHNS and CDR2 SASEGT. V gave up 5 bases and J gave up 8 bases, with 12 bases separating them. The CDR3 has 12 amino acids.

The chain employs TRBV30 and TRBJ1-4; D might be TRBD1 (6 bases). The CDR3 has 13 residues. CDR1 is GTSNPN, CDR2 SVGIG, per germline (reference sequence). Between the trimmed V and J ends, which lost 5 bases and 8 bases, there was a span of 15 bases. The CDR3 reads CAWERGLREKLFF. In DNA, the CDR3 is TGTGCCTGGGAAAGGGGGTTACGGGAAAAACTGTTTTTT.

The CDR3 nucleotides are TGTGCCAGCAGTTCTCCTATAGCCTCGGGACTAGCGGGGGGCCCCTACGAGCAGTACTTC. This sequence encodes CASSSPIASGLAGGPYEQYF. This chain joins TRBV28 and TRBJ2-7; TRBD2 aligns across 15 bases. V shed 4 bases, J shed 2 bases, and the junction held 15 bases outside the gene matches. Germline CDR1 is MDHEN and CDR2 is SYDVKM. The CDR3 length is 20 residues.

This clone was found a few times. CDR3 DNA: TGTGCCAGCAGCTTCTGGACAGGGATTCACACTGAAGCTTTCTTT. This gives the protein CASSFWTGIHTEAFF. The rearrangement joins TRBV7-9 to TRBJ1-1, with TRBD1 matching over 8 bases. Trimming at V came to 3 bases and at J to 3 bases, leaving 6 bases not matched to a gene. The germline gives CDR1 SEHNR, CDR2 FQNEAQ (reference sequence). This CDR3 spans 15 amino acids.

J is TRBJ2-7 and V is TRBV29-1, with a weak D call TRBD2 (6 bases). Trimming stripped 5 bases from V and 6 bases from J, with 17 bases between. Per germline, CDR1 SQVTM and CDR2 ANQGSEA. This CDR3 is built from 13 residues. The CDR3 spells CSVRHLLGGEQYF. The DNA for the CDR3 is TGCAGCGTTCGACACCTCCTGGGAGGCGAGCAGTACTTC.

The CDR3 DNA follows: TGTGCCAGCAGCTCGGGTCCCGGGGGGGAGCAGTACTTC. Protein sequence: CASSSGPGGEQYF. This chain connects TRBV11-2 to TRBJ2-7, with 7 bases that match TRBD2. The CDR3 runs to 13 residues. CDR1 and CDR2 from the germline V gene are SGHAT and FQNNGV. V was pared by 4 bases and J by 7 bases, with 7 bases of the junction left unmatched.

This chain uses TRBV28 with TRBJ2-7; 9 bases fit TRBD1. Germline V CDR1 and CDR2: MDHEN, SYDVKM. V was clipped by 6 bases and J by 3 bases; unmatched bases: 0. This CDR3 has 12 residues. Here the CDR3 DNA reads TGTGCCAGCAGGACAGGGGGCTACGAGCAGTACTTC. Translating it yields CASRTGGYEQYF.

This rearrangement joins TRBV7-2 to TRBJ1-2, with 7 bases aligning to TRBD1. CDR1 SGHTA and CDR2 FQGNSA come from the germline V gene. The CDR3 has 13 amino acids. Trimming at V came to 6 bases and at J to 0 bases, leaving 1 base not matched to a gene. The chain's CDR3 is CASRGTANYGYTF. CDR3 DNA: TGTGCCAGCAGAGGGACAGCTAACTATGGCTACACCTTC.

The chain joins TRBV18 to TRBJ2-4; the D is unclear. V lost 6 bases, J lost 0 bases, and 12 bases lay in between. This CDR3 is 15 amino acids long. Germline loops: CDR1 KGHSH, CDR2 LQKENI. The CDR3 DNA sequence: TGTGCCAGCTCTAATTCCGGGTTAGCCAAAAACATTCAGTACTTC. It yields the protein CASSNSGLAKNIQYF. The variable domain in full, completed from reference TRBV18 and TRBJ2-4, reads NAGVMQNPRHLVRRRGQEARLRCSPMKGHSHVYWYRQLPEEGLKFMVYLQKENIIDESGMPKERFSAEFPKEGPSILRIQQVVRGDSAAYFCASSNSGLAKNIQYFGAGTRLSVL.

The gene calls are TRBV11-2 and TRBJ1-2; 7 bases are a match to TRBD1. This CDR3 contains 14 residues. Germline values: CDR1 SGHAT, CDR2 FQNNGV. V gave up 4 bases and J gave up 8 bases; unmatched junction bases: 10. The CDR3 DNA follows: TGTGCCAGCAGCTCAACAGACAGGGTGGACGGCTACACCTTC. Translated, it gives CASSSTDRVDGYTF.

The chain carries TRBV11-1 and TRBJ1-4; 8 positions agree with TRBD1. The junction had 8 bases not matched to a gene; V was cut back by 2 bases and J by 3 bases. The V gene's germline CDR1 is SGHAT and CDR2 FQDESV (reference sequence). The CDR3 has 17 residues. DNA of the CDR3: TGTGCCAGCAGCTTACTCGACAGGGGAACGGCTAATGAAAAACTGTTTTTT. Translating gives CASSLLDRGTANEKLFF.

The chain employs TRBV9 and TRBJ1-1, with 8 bases fitting TRBD1. This CDR3 has 16 residues. From germline, CDR1 is SGDLS and CDR2 YYNGEE. Trimming removed 0 bases from V and 3 bases from J; junction bases left unmatched: 7. Here the CDR3 reads CASSVDNRGLDTEAFF. For the CDR3, the DNA is TGTGCCAGCAGCGTAGATAACAGGGGGTTGGACACTGAAGCTTTCTTT.

The gene calls are TRBV6-1 and TRBJ2-7; TRBD1 matches at 8 bases. Trimming took 8 bases from V and 5 from J; bases not matched to a gene: 14. The CDR3 sequence is 15 residues long. Germline values: CDR1 MNHNS, CDR2 SASEGT. This chain's CDR3 is CASLQGATGLNEQYF. DNA of the CDR3: TGTGCCAGCTTGCAGGGGGCGACAGGTTTAAACGAGCAGTACTTC.

The V gene is TRBV18, the J gene TRBJ2-3; maybe TRBD2 (6 bases). This CDR3 has 16 amino acids. CDR1 is KGHSH, CDR2 LQKENI, per germline. Trimming cost V 5 bases and J 0 bases, with 15 bases left between them. This CDR3 reads CASSGAGLGSTDTQYF. The CDR3 coding sequence is TGTGCCAGCTCAGGTGCGGGACTTGGGAGCACAGATACGCAGTATTTT.

This clone was detected a few times. The chain recombines TRBV19 with TRBJ2-7; 7 bases agree with TRBD1. This CDR3 is built from 12 residues. Germline V gene lookup returns CDR1 LNHDA and CDR2 SQIVND (reference sequence). V shed 7 bases and J 4 bases; nucleotides not matched to a gene: 4. CDR3 sequence: CASNARGYEQYF. For the CDR3, the DNA is TGTGCCAGTAACGCCAGGGGGTACGAGCAGTACTTC. The full variable domain, its missing parts supplied by reference TRBV19 and TRBJ2-7, is DGGITQSPKYLFRKEGQNVTLSCEQNLNHDAMYWYRQDPGQGLRLIYYSQIVNDFQKGDIAEGYSVSREKKESFPLTVTSAQKNPTAFYLCASNARGYEQYFGPGTRLTVT.

In the case of this clone: This clone may be a read error of a much larger clone one base away. The chain has TRBV27 and TRBJ2-7, with 7 positions matching TRBD1. J lost 3 bases, V lost 3 bases, and 2 bases had no gene match. This CDR3 has 13 residues. CDR1 is MNHEY and CDR2 is SMNVEV in the germline V gene (reference sequence). The CDR3 here is CASSLGQFYEQYF. The DNA of the CDR3 is TGTGCCAGCAGTTTGGGACAGTTCTACGAGCAGTACTTC.

The chain combines TRBV18 with TRBJ1-5; 10 bases are a match to TRBD1. Trimming cost V 5 bases and J 3 bases; bases outside gene matches: 4. Germline V lookup: CDR1 KGHSH, CDR2 LQKENI. The CDR3 is made up of 15 amino acids. CDR3 in amino acids: CASSLGQGNNQPQHF. The CDR3 bases are TGTGCCAGCTCATTGGGACAGGGGAACAATCAGCCCCAGCATTTT.

The chain links TRBV19 to TRBJ1-2; no clear D. This CDR3 has 10 amino acids. The germline CDR1 and CDR2 sequences are LNHDA and SQIVND (reference sequence). V lost 6 bases and J lost 6, with 5 bases in between. The CDR3 nucleotides read TGTGCCAGTAGCAGCGATGGCTACACCTTC. This codes for CASSSDGYTF.